One sample yielded the 8 T cell receptor beta chains listed below, sequenced in a study of T cell responses to AZD1222 COVID-19 vaccine. Clones were read by immunoSEQ multiplex PCR, and TCRdb kept only the in-frame ones, dropping some. This sample has 150,000 to 200,000 clones; 92% occur once, and the top ten carry 1% to 1.4%. Sequencing was performed on peripheral blood, taken 28 days after the second AZD1222 dose. These receptor sequences come from an adult who received the AZD1222 COVID-19 vaccine.

V usage is TRBV6-5 and J usage is TRBJ2-7, with D tentatively TRBD1 or TRBD2 (5 bases each). The CDR3 covers 15 residues. Trimming left V 2 bases short and J 7 bases short, with 18 bases between. Per germline, CDR1 MNHEY and CDR2 SVGAGI. CDR3 DNA: TGTGCCAGCAGTTACACAGGACTTCTCCTGGGGGAGCAGTACTTC. Translating gives CASSYTGLLLGEQYF.

The chain joins TRBV6-6 to TRBJ2-5; D may be TRBD1 or TRBD2 (5 bases each). Germline V gene data show CDR1 as MNHNY and CDR2 as SVGAGI (reference sequence). The V end was cut by 6 bases, the J end by 9 bases, with 11 bases between. CDR3 length: 11 amino acids. CDR3 DNA: TGTGCCAGCAGGGAGAGGGGTCCCCAGTACTTC. Its translation: CASRERGPQYF.

The table lists this clone with a few counts. The V gene is TRBV6-4, the J gene TRBJ2-2, with 9 nucleotides matching TRBD2. Germline loops: CDR1 MRHNA, CDR2 SNTAGT. This CDR3 is built from 15 residues. J was trimmed by 4 bases and V by 4 bases; bases with no gene match: 4. CDR3 loop: CASSVEAGGTGELFF. The CDR3, as DNA: TGTGCCAGCAGTGTGGAAGCGGGGGGCACCGGGGAGCTGTTTTTT.

The chain is built from TRBV24-1 and TRBJ2-7; possibly TRBD2 for D (5 bases). CDR1 KGHDR and CDR2 SFDVKD come from the germline V gene. The CDR3 consists of 11 residues. V was pared by 10 bases and J by 2 bases, with 8 bases between. The CDR3 nucleotides read TGTGCCACTCTGGGAGCCTACGAGCAGTACTTC. Translated, it gives CATLGAYEQYF.

The chain has TRBV5-5 and TRBJ1-1; D is ambiguous. From germline, CDR1 is SGHKS and CDR2 YYEKEE (reference sequence). V gave up 0 bases and J gave up 2 bases, with 14 bases separating them. The CDR3 contains 16 residues. CDR3 bases: TGTGCCAGCAGCTTGGTTATTAAGCCACGAAACACTGAAGCTTTCTTT. It is translated as CASSLVIKPRNTEAFF.

This clone was observed a few times. This chain uses TRBV6-1 with TRBJ1-4, with D tentatively TRBD1 (6 bases). Deletions cut 2 bases from V and 10 bases from J, with 14 bases between. The CDR3 is 14 amino acids. In germline, CDR1 is MNHNS, CDR2 SASEGT. The CDR3 region is CASSESQGPGKLFF. The CDR3 bases are TGTGCCAGCAGTGAATCCCAGGGGCCGGGAAAACTGTTTTTT.

The rearrangement links TRBV5-6 to TRBJ1-5; D is uncertain. Germline V gene data show CDR1 as SGHDT and CDR2 as YYEEEE. V was pared by 0 bases and J by 0 bases, with 7 bases between. This CDR3 spans 15 amino acids. The CDR3 here is CASSLGTYSNQPQHF. In nucleotides, the CDR3 is TGTGCCAGCAGCTTGGGGACTTATAGCAATCAGCCCCAGCATTTT.

The V and J genes are TRBV11-2 and TRBJ1-4; D unresolved. CDR1 and CDR2 (germline): SGHAT, FQNNGV. The V gene lost 2 bases and the J gene lost 8 bases, with 3 bases spanning the gap. CDR3 size: 11 residues. CDR3 DNA: TGTGCCAGCAGCTTAAGGGAAAAACTGTTTTTT. As protein: CASSLREKLFF.